This T cell receptor (beta chain) was observed in a study of relationships among human T cell subsets. Overall study results and limits: No significant subset differences appeared in V, D, J use, CDR3 length or N-additions.

Germline CDR1 reads SGHVS; CDR2 reads FQNEAQ. After removal of 0 bases from V and 7 bases from J, the junction contained 6 bases not matched to a gene. This CDR3 region has 15 residues. From mRNA, alpha and beta CDR3 regions were amplified using semiquantitative ARM-PCR. In ARM-PCR, communal superprimers followed tagged nested gene-specific primers for exponential amplification. Exonuclease cleared nested primers, then first-round products were reamplified. TCRdb independently ran MiXCR on the multiplex PCR reads; one entry per CDR3 protein. The data show more than 13,000 distinct CDR3 sequences, about 60% seen once. For this clonotype: Its antigen is not known.

Regulatory T cells were selected from positively selected CD4+ cells using anti-CD25 beads. T cell subsets were isolated with antibody-coated magnetic beads. Sequencing input: Tregs sorted from blood. This sequence was found in a man aged 35 to 55 in good health. This rearrangement joins TRBV7-8 to TRBJ1-5, with 7 bases lining up with TRBD1. Here the CDR3 reads CASSLARGWGQPQHF. The CDR3 DNA sequence: TGTGCCAGCAGCTTAGCCAGGGGGTGGGGGCAGCCCCAGCATTTT.